A selection of T cell receptor beta chains follows, all from one sample in a study of high-grade serous ovarian cancer treatment subgroups. Here immunoSEQ multiplex PCR was the method, and the copy in TCRdb shows in-frame clones only, minus some. This table has 3,200 or so clones, about 80% appearing once. Input material: tumor tissue. The origin of the receptors is a human donor with high-grade serous ovarian cancer. CDR3s include the opening cysteine and the closing phenylalanine or tryptophan. D genes are given only for firm matches. A row's size may be missing; if present it is once, few, many or a size class.

TRBV18	TRBD1	TRBJ2-7	.	CASSPIRTGGAYEQYF	TGTGCCAGCTCACCAATACGGACAGGGGGCGCCTACGAGCAGTACTTC
TRBV30	TRBD2	TRBJ2-3	.	CACGGSNTDTQYF	TGTGCCTGTGGCGGGAGCAACACAGATACGCAGTATTTT
TRBV29-1	.	TRBJ2-7	.	CSVEGGHEQYF	TGCAGCGTTGAGGGGGGCCACGAGCAGTACTTC
TRBV5-1	.	TRBJ2-1	.	CASSLQGGVLEQFF	TGCGCCAGCAGCCTACAGGGTGGGGTCTTGGAGCAGTTCTTC
TRBV5-1	TRBD2	TRBJ2-2	.	CASSRRGLAGGQGGELFF	TGCGCCAGCAGCCGCCGGGGACTAGCGGGAGGGCAAGGCGGGGAGCTGTTTTTT
TRBV6-4	.	TRBJ2-2	few	CASSDRDTGELFF	TGTGCCAGCAGCGACCGGGACACCGGGGAGCTGTTTTTT
TRBV6-6	TRBD1	TRBJ1-1	few	CASRPGQGNTEAFF	TGTGCCAGTCGACCGGGACAGGGGAACACTGAAGCTTTCTTT
TRBV6-1	.	TRBJ1-1	few	CASSEAGREKAFF	TGTGCCAGCAGTGAAGCTGGGCGGGAGAAAGCTTTCTTT
TRBV4-1	.	TRBJ2-1	.	CASSSDRDEQFF	TGCGCCAGCAGCTCCGACAGAGATGAGCAGTTCTTC
TRBV6-1	.	TRBJ2-7	once	CASRIGIYEQYF	TGTGCCAGCCGTATTGGGATCTACGAGCAGTACTTC
TRBV11-2	TRBD2	TRBJ2-1	few	CASSLLRGTSGTYNEQFF	TGTGCCAGCAGCTTGCTCCGAGGGACTAGCGGGACCTACAATGAGCAGTTCTTC
TRBV18	TRBD1	TRBJ1-2	.	CASSPDRGTNYGYTF	TGTGCCAGCTCACCCGACAGGGGGACTAACTATGGCTACACCTTC
TRBV6-4	.	TRBJ2-6	.	CASSDSRGGANVLTF	TGTGCCAGCAGTGACTCGAGGGGTGGGGCCAACGTCCTGACTTTC
TRBV4-2	TRBD2	TRBJ2-7	.	CASSQVEGGLFEQYF	TGTGCCAGCAGCCAAGTGGAGGGAGGGCTCTTCGAGCAGTACTTC
TRBV4-2	.	TRBJ1-5	few	CASSQGLNQPQHF	TGTGCCAGCAGCCAAGGGCTCAATCAGCCCCAGCATTTT
TRBV29-1	TRBD2	TRBJ2-7	.	CSVVGTSVEQYF	TGCAGCGTTGTAGGGACTAGTGTTGAGCAGTACTTC
TRBV9	.	TRBJ2-1	.	CASSPSSVGSEEQFF	TGTGCCAGCAGCCCTTCCTCTGTGGGGTCGGAGGAGCAGTTCTTC
TRBV6-4	.	TRBJ2-2	.	CASSDRDTGELFF	TGTGCCAGCAGTGACAGGGACACCGGGGAGCTGTTTTTT
TRBV28	.	TRBJ1-5	.	CASTLIRRGNQPQHF	TGTGCCAGCACCCTTATTCGGCGGGGCAATCAGCCCCAGCATTTT
TRBV28	TRBD1	TRBJ1-1	few	CASSFLQGGNTEAFF	TGTGCCAGCAGTTTCCTACAGGGGGGGAACACTGAAGCTTTCTTT
TRBV7-2	.	TRBJ2-3	once	CASSFGITDTQYF	TGTGCCAGCAGCTTCGGAATCACCGATACGCAGTATTTT
TRBV2	TRBD1	TRBJ1-2	.	CASSPDLGQALRSYGYTF	TGTGCCAGCAGTCCCGACCTGGGACAGGCCCTAAGAAGTTATGGCTACACCTTC
TRBV30	TRBD1	TRBJ2-2	.	CAWSRQGWDTGELFF	TGTGCCTGGAGCAGACAGGGGTGGGACACCGGGGAGCTGTTTTTT
TRBV6-1	.	TRBJ2-7	.	CAGSEGQGSRVYREQYF	TGTGCCGGCAGTGAAGGTCAGGGGTCCCGCGTTTATCGGGAGCAGTACTTC
TRBV29-1	TRBD1	TRBJ2-7	.	CSEFYRGLHEQYF	TGCAGCGAATTTTACAGGGGGCTGCACGAGCAGTACTTC
TRBV7-9	TRBD2	TRBJ2-7	.	CASSSGLAGSFPYEQYF	TGTGCCAGCAGCTCGGGACTAGCGGGATCCTTTCCCTACGAGCAGTACTTC
TRBV7-6	TRBD2	TRBJ2-7	.	CASSSLTGGSEQYF	TGTGCCAGCAGCTCCCTGACGGGAGGGAGCGAGCAGTACTTC
TRBV6-5	.	TRBJ2-7	few	CASSYGGEQYF	TGTGCCAGCAGTTACGGGGGAGAGCAGTACTTC
TRBV30	.	TRBJ2-3	once	CAWTANPSTDTQYF	TGTGCCTGGACCGCGAACCCTAGCACAGATACGCAGTATTTT
TRBV6-1	TRBD1	TRBJ1-2	.	CASSVDRGDYGYTF	TGTGCCAGCAGCGTTGACAGGGGCGACTATGGCTACACCTTC
TRBV7-9	.	TRBJ2-5	few	CASRDPGAGGETQYF	TGTGCCAGCAGGGACCCGGGGGCGGGTGGAGAGACCCAGTACTTC
TRBV6-5	.	TRBJ1-6	.	CASSYDTGPYSPLHF	TGTGCCAGCAGTTACGATACAGGCCCCTATTCACCCCTCCACTTT
TRBV6-1	.	TRBJ1-2	.	CASSEARSGQVHTF	TGTGCCAGCAGTGAAGCGCGGTCGGGACAAGTACACACCTTC
TRBV9	.	TRBJ2-1	.	CASSVRSDPYNEQFF	TGTGCCAGCAGCGTACGTAGCGACCCTTACAATGAGCAGTTCTTC
TRBV4-1	.	TRBJ1-2	few	CASSQGRGYGYTF	TGCGCCAGCAGCCAAGGAAGGGGCTATGGCTACACCTTC
TRBV6-5	.	TRBJ1-5	.	CASSYSQGIQPQHF	TGTGCCAGCAGTTACTCGCAGGGGATTCAGCCCCAGCATTTT
TRBV6-4	.	TRBJ1-3	.	CASHTRRQCSSGNTIYF	TGTGCCAGCCACACCAGACGACAGTGCTCCTCTGGAAACACCATATATTTT
TRBV19	.	TRBJ1-6	.	CASSIEPGDNSPLHF	TGTGCCAGTAGTATAGAGCCGGGAGATAATTCACCCCTCCACTTT
TRBV7-2	TRBD1	TRBJ2-1	.	CASTLDTGDNEQFF	TGTGCCAGCACCCTCGACACAGGGGACAATGAGCAGTTCTTC
TRBV7-8	.	TRBJ2-1	.	CASSLVRVLASSYNEQFF	TGTGCCAGCAGCTTAGTCCGGGTGCTAGCGAGCTCCTACAATGAGCAGTTCTTC
TRBV5-1	.	TRBJ2-1	few	CASSLAIVGGPNEQFF	TGCGCCAGCAGCTTGGCCATCGTCGGGGGCCCCAATGAGCAGTTCTTC
TRBV11-2	.	TRBJ2-1	.	CATARSYNEQFF	TGTGCCACCGCGCGCTCCTACAATGAGCAGTTCTTC
TRBV10-2	.	TRBJ2-5	.	CASSTGPGETQYF	TGCGCCAGCAGCACAGGTCCCGGGGAGACCCAGTACTTC
TRBV5-8	.	TRBJ2-7	.	CASTWGGAYEQYF	TGTGCCAGCACCTGGGGAGGAGCCTACGAGCAGTACTTC
TRBV10-2	.	TRBJ2-7	.	CASSMDIYEQYF	TGCGCCAGCAGTATGGACATCTACGAGCAGTACTTC
TRBV19	TRBD1	TRBJ1-5	.	CASSIGGTDNQPQHF	TGTGCCAGTAGTATCGGCGGGACAGACAATCAGCCCCAGCATTTT
TRBV6-1	TRBD1	TRBJ2-7	.	CASGRTGGYEQYF	TGTGCCAGCGGCCGGACAGGGGGGTACGAGCAGTACTTC
TRBV18	.	TRBJ1-4	.	CASSPGGSEKLFF	TGTGCCAGCTCACCCGGAGGTTCTGAAAAACTGTTTTTT
TRBV6-5	TRBD1	TRBJ2-3	.	CASSYRRQGVTDTQYF	TGTGCCAGCAGTTACCGGAGACAGGGGGTAACAGATACGCAGTATTTT
TRBV6-4	TRBD2	TRBJ2-2	.	CASTASGRATGELFF	TGTGCCAGCACCGCTAGCGGGAGGGCCACAGGGGAGCTGTTTTTT
TRBV7-8	TRBD2	TRBJ2-3	.	CASSLRTSGSRDTQYF	TGTGCCAGCAGCCTTAGGACTAGCGGGAGTCGGGATACGCAGTATTTT
TRBV6-5	TRBD2	TRBJ2-7	once	CASSYSRLAGYEQYF	TGTGCCAGCAGTTACTCGCGGCTAGCGGGATACGAGCAGTACTTC
TRBV28	.	TRBJ1-2	.	CASNLGWNGYTF	TGTGCCAGCAATCTGGGGTGGAATGGCTACACCTTC